This TCR beta chain was sequenced for a study of blood T cell repertoires in COVID-19. Overall study context: The study drew acute and convalescent COVID-19 samples from the United States, Italy and Spain. From T cells, B-cell-depleted T cells, or PBMCs came the material, which was cDNA or gDNA.

Authors' data handling: It was from reference gene primer amplification that nucleated cell counts were estimated. The assay was immunoSEQ multiplex PCR, and TCRdb's table has in-frame clones only and misses some. That table is the source of V, J and clone size, and D and trimming were worked out from the DNA. The table lists some 180,000 clones, 75% to 85% of them singletons. Trimming shortened V by 4 bases and J by 7 bases, and 17 bases separated the two germline ends. CDR3 size: 16 residues. Looked up from germline, CDR1 is MNHEY and CDR2 is SMNVEV (reference sequence). The sequenced sample was peripheral blood. The genes are TRBV27 and TRBJ2-6, with D perhaps TRBD1 (6 bases). The receptor's source is a man in his 60s with acute or convalescent COVID-19. The CDR3 region is CASSYFRDTSANVLTF. The DNA of the CDR3 is TGTGCCAGCAGTTATTTCCGGGACACGTCCGCCAACGTCCTGACTTTC.